A single sample gave rise to the 14 T cell receptor beta chains below, sequenced in a study of blood T cell repertoires in COVID-19. Method: immunoSEQ multiplex PCR; TCRdb's copy keeps in-frame clones and lacks some. The sample records about 53,000 clones, 65% to 85% being singletons. Sequencing used peripheral blood. The receptors here all came from a man between 65 and 85 years old with active or convalescent COVID-19.

The chain couples TRBV6-5 to TRBJ1-2; possible D gene TRBD1, 5 bases. Trimming shortened V by 7 bases and J by 6 bases, and 12 bases separated the two germline ends. The CDR3 spans 12 residues. Germline CDR1 MNHEY, CDR2 SVGAGI. The CDR3 DNA is TGTGCCAGCACTATGCGGGGGGATGGCTACACCTTC. It encodes CASTMRGDGYTF.

The CDR3 reads CASSYSRQGRNSPLHF. The CDR3 DNA follows: TGTGCCAGCAGTTATTCACGACAGGGAAGAAATTCACCCCTCCACTTT. V is TRBV6-5 and J is TRBJ1-6; 7 positions agree with TRBD1. The CDR3 is made up of 16 amino acids. Trimming removed 3 bases from V and 7 bases from J; junction bases left unmatched: 9. CDR1 and CDR2 from the germline V gene are MNHEY and SVGAGI.

The chain uses TRBV30 and TRBJ2-4, with a weak D call TRBD2 (5 bases). CDR1 is GTSNPN, CDR2 SVGIG, per germline (reference sequence). The CDR3 is 16 residues long. Deletions cut 0 bases from V and 0 bases from J, with 12 bases between. CDR3: CAWSVGLALAKNIQYF. CDR3 bases: TGTGCCTGGAGTGTTGGTCTAGCCCTAGCCAAAAACATTCAGTACTTC.

In regard to this clone: Other DNA sequences in the same sample also yield this CDR3. The CDR3 bases are TGCAGCGTTGACAGATTCCCTGAAGCTTTCTTT. Translated: CSVDRFPEAFF. The genes are TRBV29-1 and TRBJ1-1; no definite D call. Germline CDR1 is SQVTM and CDR2 is ANQGSEA. Trimming cost V 3 bases and J 6 bases, with 8 bases left between them. CDR3 length: 11 residues.

This chain uses TRBV7-9 with TRBJ1-6, with D possibly being TRBD1 (6 bases). The CDR3 sequence is 14 residues long. Germline CDR1 SEHNR, CDR2 FQNEAQ (reference sequence). With 5 bases removed from V and 9 bases from J, the gap between germline ends came to 14 bases. Here the CDR3 DNA reads TGTGCCAGCAGCCTGGGGGGGCTCGGTTCACCCCTCCACTTT. Encoded protein: CASSLGGLGSPLHF.

The CDR3 is CASSVEAGTGPGELFF. The CDR3 bases are TGTGCCAGCAGTGTAGAAGCCGGGACAGGGCCCGGGGAGCTGTTTTTT. This chain uses TRBV6-1 with TRBJ2-2, with TRBD1 identical over 9 bases. The germline V gene has CDR1 MNHNS and CDR2 SASEGT. The junction had 9 bases not matched to a gene; V was cut back by 4 bases and J by 6 bases. The CDR3 contains 16 residues.

The chain employs TRBV5-1 and TRBJ1-2; TRBD1 matches at 8 bases. The germline CDR1 and CDR2 sequences are SGHRS and YFSETQ. CDR3 length: 14 residues. Trimming removed 4 bases from V and 4 bases from J; junction bases left unmatched: 6. The CDR3 nucleotides read TGCGCCAGCAGCCGGACAGGGCTGGGCTATGGCTACACCTTC. It translates to CASSRTGLGYGYTF.

The chain carries TRBV6-5 and TRBJ1-1, with D possibly being TRBD1 (5 bases). The CDR3 has 14 amino acids. Trimming left V 6 bases short and J 2 bases short, with 13 bases between. Germline V lookup: CDR1 MNHEY, CDR2 SVGAGI. CDR3 region: CASRRDGGNTEAFF. Here the CDR3 DNA reads TGTGCCAGCAGAAGAGACGGGGGAAACACTGAAGCTTTCTTT.

The rearrangement joins TRBV11-3 to TRBJ2-7, with a tentative D call TRBD2 (6 bases). The CDR3 has 13 amino acids. V shed 3 bases and J shed 6 bases, with 12 bases lying between them. Germline lookup yields CDR1 SGHNT and CDR2 YENEEA. CDR3: CASSLRRAGEQYF. In DNA, the CDR3 is TGTGCCAGCAGCTTGCGGAGGGCCGGCGAGCAGTACTTC.

The chain has TRBV28 and TRBJ1-4; a possible D gene is TRBD1 (5 bases). Germline lookup yields CDR1 MDHEN and CDR2 SYDVKM. Trimming took off 2 bases at V and 4 bases at J, with 8 bases between the two ends. This CDR3 has 14 amino acids. CDR3 residues: CASSLRGNNEKLFF. As DNA, the CDR3 is TGTGCCAGCAGTTTAAGGGGTAATAATGAAAAACTGTTTTTT.

J is TRBJ2-7 and V is TRBV12-3 or TRBV12-4; TRBD2 matches at 7 bases. The J segment lost 4 bases and the V segment lost 6 bases, leaving 0 bases of the junction unmatched. CDR3 length: 11 residues. CDR3 sequence reads: CASSGGYEQYF. In DNA, the CDR3 is TGTGCCAGCAGCGGGGGGTACGAGCAGTACTTC.

The V call is TRBV5-1, the J call TRBJ2-1; D might be TRBD2 (6 bases). Looked up from germline, CDR1 is SGHRS and CDR2 is YFSETQ. V lost 1 base and J lost 2, with 13 bases in between. The CDR3 is 16 amino acids. CDR3 nucleotides: TGCGCCAGCAGCTTGCTTCCCGGGAGTACCTACAATGAGCAGTTCTTC. This codes for CASSLLPGSTYNEQFF. Together with reference TRBV5-1 and TRBJ2-1, the CDR3 gives the full variable domain: KAGVTQTPRYLIKTRGQQVTLSCSPISGHRSVSWYQQTPGQGLQFLFEYFSETQRNKGNFPGRFSGRQFSNSRSEMNVSTLELGDSALYLCASSLLPGSTYNEQFFGPGTRLTVL.

The V gene is TRBV6-5, the J gene TRBJ2-7; D is uncertain. Trimming left V 8 bases short and J 1 base short, with 12 bases between. The CDR3 length is 13 residues. Looked up from germline, CDR1 is MNHEY and CDR2 is SVGAGI. This CDR3 is CASSRVQSYEQYF. The CDR3 bases are TGTGCCAGCTCCCGGGTTCAATCCTACGAGCAGTACTTC.

This chain links TRBV3-1 (or the pseudogene TRBV3-2) with TRBJ2-2; TRBD1 is a possible D gene (5 bases). CDR1 and CDR2 from the germline V gene are LGHDT and YNNKEL (reference sequence). The V and J ends lost 3 bases and 1 base respectively, with 9 bases between them. The CDR3 sequence is 15 residues long. CDR3 nucleotides: TGTGCCAGCAGCCATCTAGGACAGAACACCGGGGAGCTGTTTTTT. This codes for CASSHLGQNTGELFF.